The 21 T cell receptor beta chains below were found in one sample sequenced in a study of OX40 agonist ivuxolimab in advanced cancers. Only in-frame clones appear in the TCRdb table, and some are missing; sequencing was by immunoSEQ multiplex PCR. Seen here are 95,000 to 150,000 clones, 90% to 95% observed once, and the top ten hold less than 0.2%. This specimen was CD4+ or CD8+ T cells sorted from blood, taken in a trial of the OX40 agonist ivuxolimab. The receptor set was obtained from an adult with an advanced solid tumor such as melanoma, head and neck, liver or kidney cancer.

CDR3 sequence (DNA): TGTGCCACCAGCAAGTCTAAAGAGACCCAGTACTTC. This sequence encodes CATSKSKETQYF. V and J are TRBV15 and TRBJ2-5; D unclear. Germline V gene lookup returns CDR1 LNHNV and CDR2 YYDKDF (reference sequence). The CDR3 spans 12 residues. V was cut by 4 bases and J by 3 bases, with 6 bases left in between.

The rearrangement uses TRBV19 and TRBJ1-5; 9 bases are a match to TRBD1. CDR1 is LNHDA, CDR2 SQIVND, per germline (reference sequence). Trimming cost V 7 bases and J 2 bases; bases outside gene matches: 15. The CDR3 length is 18 residues. The chain's CDR3 is CASKKDGTGRFGNQPQHF. DNA of the CDR3: TGTGCCAGTAAAAAGGATGGGACAGGGAGGTTCGGCAATCAGCCCCAGCATTTT.

The chain recombines TRBV2 with TRBJ2-7; TRBD2 matches 8 bases. The CDR3 totals 15 residues. Germline V gene data show CDR1 as SNHLY and CDR2 as FYNNEI. The J segment lost 7 bases and the V segment lost 8 bases, leaving 16 bases of the junction unmatched. The DNA of the CDR3 is TGTGCCAGCCTAAGGGAAAGCGGGGGTTCACAAGAGCAGTACTTC. Its protein product is CASLRESGGSQEQYF.

The gene calls are TRBV15 and TRBJ1-4; 12 bases agree with TRBD1. The ends lost 1 base at V and 4 bases at J; junction bases unmatched: 7. The CDR3 length is 18 residues. Germline V gene sequence: CDR1 LNHNV, CDR2 YYDKDF (reference sequence). CDR3 bases: TGTGCCACCAGCAGAGCGCATGGGACAGGGGGCGTTAATGAAAAACTGTTTTTT. Translating it yields CATSRAHGTGGVNEKLFF.

This chain uses TRBV6-6 with TRBJ1-2, with D unresolved. CDR1 is MNHNY and CDR2 is SVGAGI in the germline V gene (reference sequence). V lost 2 bases to trimming and J lost 7 bases, with 11 bases between them. This CDR3 region has 13 residues. The CDR3 sequence: CASSYEGVGGYTF. DNA for the CDR3: TGTGCCAGCAGTTACGAGGGCGTCGGTGGCTACACCTTC.

This chain links TRBV6-5 with TRBJ1-3; D unclear. The CDR3 is made up of 14 amino acids. V was pared by 7 bases and J by 4 bases, with 14 bases between. Germline-derived CDR1 and CDR2 are MNHEY and SVGAGI. CDR3 sequence reads: CASNPAFIGNTIYF. The CDR3 DNA is TGTGCCAGCAACCCAGCTTTTATAGGAAACACCATATATTTT.

The gene calls are TRBV19 and TRBJ2-3, with TRBD2 identical over 12 bases. CDR1 is LNHDA and CDR2 is SQIVND in the germline V gene (reference sequence). V shed 10 bases, J shed 4 bases, and the junction held 9 bases outside the gene matches. There are 15 residues in the CDR3. The CDR3 coding sequence is TGTGCCACCTCTACTAGCGGGGGGCCGGCAGATACGCAGTATTTT. Protein sequence: CATSTSGGPADTQYF.

The J gene is TRBJ1-5, the V gene TRBV7-8; tentative D call: TRBD1 (5 bases). There are 15 residues in the CDR3. Trimming stripped 0 bases from V and 3 bases from J, with 9 bases between. CDR1 is SGHVS and CDR2 is FQNEAQ in the germline V gene. The CDR3 spells CASSLAGGFNQPQHF. The CDR3 nucleotides read TGTGCCAGCAGCTTAGCGGGGGGGTTCAATCAGCCCCAGCATTTT. Supplemented by reference TRBV7-8 and TRBJ1-5, the full variable domain reads GAGVSQSPRYKVAKRGQDVALRCDPISGHVSLFWYQQALGQGPEFLTYFQNEAQLDKSGLPSDRFFAERPEGSVSTLKIQRTQQEDSAVYLCASSLAGGFNQPQHFGDGTRLSIL.

The chain recombines TRBV6-5 with TRBJ1-2; D gene ambiguous. The CDR3 contains 14 residues. The V end lost 0 bases, the J end lost 4 bases, and 9 bases lay between the germline ends. Germline V gives CDR1 MNHEY, CDR2 SVGAGI. CDR3 in amino acids: CASSYSPGTYGYTF. In DNA form, the CDR3 reads TGTGCCAGCAGTTACTCTCCAGGAACCTATGGCTACACCTTC.

The V call is TRBV4-1, the J call TRBJ2-6; D ambiguous. CDR1 and CDR2 (germline): MGHRA, YSYEKL. Trimming took 4 bases from V and 4 from J, leaving 8 bases between them. The CDR3 consists of 14 residues. The CDR3 protein is CASSPFSGANVLTF. Here the CDR3 DNA reads TGCGCCAGCAGCCCCTTTTCGGGGGCCAACGTCCTGACTTTC.

The chain links TRBV5-1 to TRBJ1-4, with D possibly matching TRBD1 (6 bases). Trimming shortened V by 4 bases and J by 5 bases, and 15 bases separated the two germline ends. The CDR3 contains 15 residues. Germline V lookup: CDR1 SGHRS, CDR2 YFSETQ. CDR3: CASSADRQPNEKLFF. As DNA, the CDR3 is TGCGCCAGCAGCGCCGACAGGCAGCCGAATGAAAAACTGTTTTTT.

This chain connects TRBV15 to TRBJ2-3; 7 nucleotides line up with TRBD1. V gave up 4 bases and J gave up 3 bases; unmatched junction bases: 10. The CDR3 runs 16 residues. The germline V gene encodes CDR1 LNHNV and CDR2 YYDKDF (reference sequence). CDR3 sequence (DNA): TGTGCCACCAGCACCTTACGGGCAGGGGGAACAGATACGCAGTATTTT. This gives the protein CATSTLRAGGTDTQYF.

The chain links TRBV5-4 to TRBJ1-2; no firm D call. Germline CDR1 SGHNT, CDR2 YYREEE (reference sequence). The V gene lost 0 bases and the J gene lost 8 bases, with 14 bases spanning the gap. The CDR3 covers 14 residues. CDR3 nucleotide sequence: TGTGCCAGCAGCTTGGCGGATGTTACCCGCGGCTACACCTTC. The encoded protein is CASSLADVTRGYTF.

The chain employs TRBV5-8 and TRBJ1-1; D is uncertain. The germline V gene has CDR1 SGHTS and CDR2 YDEGEE. The CDR3 sequence is 16 residues long. V shed 2 bases and J shed 0 bases, with 14 bases lying between them. The CDR3 protein is CASSLEVKTMNTEAFF. The CDR3 region has the DNA TGTGCCAGCAGCTTAGAGGTCAAAACGATGAACACTGAAGCTTTCTTT.

V is TRBV9 and J is TRBJ1-5; D is uncertain. Trimming shortened V by 0 bases and J by 5 bases, and 12 bases separated the two germline ends. Looked up from germline, CDR1 is SGDLS and CDR2 is YYNGEE. The CDR3 loop spans 15 amino acids. The CDR3 DNA sequence: TGTGCCAGCAGCGTAGGTGCGGGTTTGGATCAGCCCCAGCATTTT. Its translation is CASSVGAGLDQPQHF.

The gene calls are TRBV5-1 and TRBJ1-4; a possible D gene is TRBD1 (5 bases). The germline CDR1 and CDR2 sequences are SGHRS and YFSETQ. The V end lost 4 bases, the J end lost 6 bases, and 13 bases lay between the germline ends. The CDR3 loop spans 14 amino acids. The CDR3 is CASSADLGDEKLFF. The CDR3 nucleotides are TGCGCCAGCAGCGCCGATCTAGGGGATGAAAAACTGTTTTTT. Together with reference TRBV5-1 and TRBJ1-4, the CDR3 gives the full variable domain: KAGVTQTPRYLIKTRGQQVTLSCSPISGHRSVSWYQQTPGQGLQFLFEYFSETQRNKGNFPGRFSGRQFSNSRSEMNVSTLELGDSALYLCASSADLGDEKLFFGSGTQLSVL.

The V and J genes are TRBV7-9 and TRBJ2-5; no definite D call. This CDR3 has 16 residues. Trimming removed 2 bases from V and 2 bases from J, with 15 bases in between. CDR1 and CDR2 (germline): SEHNR, FQNEAQ (reference sequence). This chain's CDR3 is CASSLNVAVSQETQYF. CDR3 sequence (DNA): TGTGCCAGCAGCTTAAACGTCGCAGTTTCTCAAGAGACCCAGTACTTC.

The genes are TRBV2 and TRBJ1-5; 7 bases align to TRBD1. With V trimmed by 8 bases and J by 7 bases, 8 bases remained unmatched. Germline CDR1 and CDR2: SNHLY and FYNNEI. This CDR3 region has 13 residues. The CDR3 region is CASRTEGAQPQHF. The CDR3 DNA follows: TGTGCCAGCCGCACGGAGGGGGCCCAGCCCCAGCATTTT.

J is TRBJ2-1 and V is TRBV28, with a possible D match to TRBD1 (6 bases). Trimming took 6 bases from V and 7 from J, leaving 19 bases between them. This CDR3 spans 15 amino acids. Per the germline V gene, CDR1 is MDHEN and CDR2 is SYDVKM. CDR3 sequence: CASRSRGLSFNEQFF. CDR3 nucleotides: TGTGCCAGCAGATCCAGGGGCCTCTCTTTTAATGAGCAGTTCTTC.

CDR3 coding DNA: TGTGCCAGCAGCGTCAGACGTGAGAACACTGAAGCTTTCTTT. It translates to CASSVRRENTEAFF. V is TRBV9 and J is TRBJ1-1; D remains unclear. Germline V gives CDR1 SGDLS, CDR2 YYNGEE. CDR3 size: 14 residues. V was clipped by 2 bases and J by 1 base, with 9 bases between them. The whole variable domain, remainder taken from reference TRBV9 and TRBJ1-1, is DSGVTQTPKHLITATGQRVTLRCSPRSGDLSVYWYQQSLDQGLQFLIQYYNGEERAKGNILERFSAQQFPDLHSELNLSSLELGDSALYFCASSVRRENTEAFFGQGTRLTVV.

V usage is TRBV19 and J usage is TRBJ1-1, with D possibly matching TRBD1 (5 bases). The CDR3 contains 13 residues. CDR1 and CDR2 (germline): LNHDA, SQIVND (reference sequence). V lost 0 bases and J 4 bases, leaving 6 bases between the germline ends. The CDR3 DNA reads as TGTGCCAGTAGTATAGATGGGGGCACTGAAGCTTTCTTT. It specifies CASSIDGGTEAFF.